Sequencing of this TCR beta chain was carried out in a study of radiotherapy plus CTLA-4 blockade in lung cancer. Whole-study results and caveats: Blood saw expansion of tumor-derived TCR clones after radiotherapy plus ipilimumab.

The V and J ends lost 2 bases and 0 bases respectively, with 5 bases between them. Germline loops: CDR1 SGHDN, CDR2 FVKESK. The CDR3 contains 14 residues. About this clone itself: The antigen is not known.

Some clones are missing from TCRdb's copy, which holds only in-frame ones; the method was immunoSEQ multiplex PCR. The table shows under 65,000 clones, with about three quarters occurring only once. The source was peripheral blood, collected from a patient treated with radiotherapy plus ipilimumab. This clonotype was sampled from a human donor with non-small cell lung cancer whose response to radiotherapy plus ipilimumab could not be evaluated. The gene calls are TRBV14 and TRBJ1-3; D is unclear. CDR3 amino acids: CASSQSLSGNTIYF. CDR3 coding DNA: TGTGCCAGCAGCCAAAGCCTCTCTGGAAACACCATATATTTT.